Presented here are 20 T cell receptor beta chains from one specimen sequenced in a study of T cells in Graves' hyperthyroidism and ophthalmopathy. Using RNA transcripts as the source, TCR beta CDR3 regions were amplified. Primed by the HTBI set, a first-round RT-PCR was run on the TCR CDR3. From the multiplex PCR reads, TCRdb called clonotypes with MiXCR, one entry per CDR3 protein. Counted here are 500,000 to 650,000 distinct CDR3 sequences, just under 20% occurring once; the ten biggest clones make up about 50%. Source material: blood. These receptors were taken from a middle-aged man with Graves' ophthalmopathy.

The chain has TRBV7-6 and TRBJ1-6; D is possibly TRBD1 (6 bases). V gave up 4 bases and J gave up 5 bases, with 15 bases separating them. This CDR3 contains 16 residues. The V gene's germline CDR1 is SGHVS and CDR2 FNYEAQ. This CDR3 reads CASSSPEGGHNSPLHF. The CDR3 bases are TGTGCCAGCAGCTCCCCCGAGGGGGGCCATAATTCACCCCTCCACTTT.

This clonotype showed up many times. The chain uses TRBV3-1 and TRBJ2-1, with D possibly TRBD2 on 6 matching bases. Germline loops: CDR1 LGHDT, CDR2 YNNKEL (reference sequence). The V gene lost 2 bases and the J gene lost 2 bases, with 13 bases spanning the gap. CDR3 size: 16 residues. CDR3 nucleotides: TGTGCCAGCAGCCAACCCTCGGCGGGACCCTACAATGAGCAGTTCTTC. This translates into CASSQPSAGPYNEQFF.

This clonotype was seen repeatedly, ten times or more. This rearrangement joins TRBV12-3 or TRBV12-4 to TRBJ2-1; TRBD2 agrees at 11 bases. The CDR3 loop spans 15 amino acids. The V gene end was trimmed by 6 bases and the J gene end by 4 bases; junction bases not matched to a gene: 5. The CDR3 here is CASRGSGGEYNEQFF. DNA of the CDR3: TGTGCCAGCAGGGGTAGCGGGGGGGAATACAATGAGCAGTTCTTC.

The V and J genes are TRBV28 and TRBJ1-2, with a weak D call TRBD1 (6 bases). The CDR3 length is 14 residues. V lost 3 bases, J lost 5 bases, and 13 bases lay in between. Germline V lookup: CDR1 MDHEN, CDR2 SYDVKM. CDR3 region: CASSFQGQLYGYTF. The CDR3 DNA reads as TGTGCCAGCAGTTTTCAGGGGCAATTATATGGCTACACCTTC.

This clonotype was observed a handful of times. For the CDR3, the DNA is TGCAGTGCAAGGAGTAGACAGACGGGGGGGGGGGCCCAGTACTTC. It yields the protein CSARSRQTGGGAQYF. This chain uses TRBV20-1 with TRBJ2-5; 8 nucleotides agree with TRBD2. Germline CDR1 and CDR2: DFQATT and SNEGSKA (reference sequence). The CDR3 is 15 residues long. The V segment lost 6 bases and the J segment 9 bases; nucleotides outside the gene matches: 18.

This clonotype appeared a few times. In nucleotides, the CDR3 is TGTGCCAGCAGCCCGGGGGCCGACACAGATACGCAGTATTTT. Its translation: CASSPGADTDTQYF. This chain connects TRBV11-2 to TRBJ2-3; D might be TRBD1 or TRBD2, each matching 6 bases. Trimming left V 5 bases short and J 2 bases short, with 11 bases between. This CDR3 is 14 amino acids long. In germline, CDR1 is SGHAT, CDR2 FQNNGV. Drawing the rest from reference TRBV11-2 and TRBJ2-3, the complete variable domain is EAGVAQSPRYKIIEKRQSVAFWCNPISGHATLYWYQQILGQGPKLLIQFQNNGVVDDSQLPKDRFSAERLKGVDSTLKIQPAKLEDSAVYLCASSPGADTDTQYFGPGTRLTVL.

This clonotype was seen a few times. The rearrangement joins TRBV14 to TRBJ2-1; 8 bases are shared with TRBD1. CDR3 size: 15 residues. V was clipped by 1 base and J by 7 bases; unmatched bases: 6. Per the germline V gene, CDR1 is SGHDN and CDR2 is FVKESK. The CDR3 loop is CASSQAGGVINEQFF. In nucleotides, the CDR3 is TGTGCCAGCAGCCAAGCAGGGGGCGTTATTAATGAGCAGTTCTTC.

The V gene is TRBV5-1, the J gene TRBJ1-1; D possibly corresponds to TRBD1 (6 bases). CDR1 is SGHRS and CDR2 is YFSETQ in the germline V gene. This CDR3 contains 17 residues. Trimming removed 3 bases from V and 4 bases from J, with 22 bases in between. The CDR3 nucleotides read TGCGCCAGCAGCTCGAAACCCCCGGGGGCTGCGGGCACTGAAGCTTTCTTT. Amino acids: CASSSKPPGAAGTEAFF.

The chain joins TRBV6-2 or TRBV6-3 to TRBJ2-7; D tentatively reads TRBD1 or TRBD2 (6 bases each). Germline values: CDR1 MNHEY, CDR2 SVGEGT. V lost 6 bases and J 0 bases, leaving 15 bases between the germline ends. The CDR3 is 15 residues long. The CDR3 reads CASSPLGGLSYEQYF. The CDR3 coding sequence is TGTGCCAGCAGCCCCTTGGGGGGCCTCTCCTACGAGCAGTACTTC.

Of note for this clonotype: A much larger clone sits a single nucleotide away, making a read error possible. The chain couples TRBV3-1 to TRBJ1-2, with 8 nucleotides matching TRBD1. The CDR3 covers 14 residues. The V gene's germline CDR1 is LGHDT and CDR2 YNNKEL (reference sequence). The CDR3 nucleotides are TGTGCCAGCAGCCGAGATCAGGGGGCAAATGGCCACACCTTC. Translating gives CASSRDQGANGHTF.

This clonotype was seen a handful of times. V usage is TRBV5-6 and J usage is TRBJ1-2, with no clear D. Germline V CDR1 and CDR2: SGHDT, YYEEEE. This CDR3 has 13 amino acids. Trimming pared 4 bases from V and 5 bases from J, leaving 12 bases between. CDR3 sequence: CASSPNSGYGYTF. CDR3 nucleotide sequence: TGTGCCAGCAGCCCAAATTCCGGTTATGGCTACACCTTC.

This clonotype was observed a handful of times. This chain connects TRBV20-1 to TRBJ1-1, with D maybe TRBD1 (5 bases). Germline V CDR1 and CDR2: DFQATT, SNEGSKA (reference sequence). The CDR3 runs to 14 residues. Trimming pared 3 bases from V and 5 bases from J, leaving 16 bases between. In DNA, the CDR3 is TGCAGTGCTAGGCCGGGGGGGATAGCTACTGAAGCTTTCTTT. Translated: CSARPGGIATEAFF.

This sequence joins TRBV6-1 and TRBJ2-4; perhaps TRBD1 as D (8 bases). V lost 5 bases, J lost 7 bases, and 18 bases lay in between. From germline, CDR1 is MNHNS and CDR2 SASEGT. The length of the CDR3 is 15 residues. The DNA for the CDR3 is TGTGCCAGCAGTACCCAGGGGGCGCGGGGGAACATTCAGTACTTC. Encoded protein: CASSTQGARGNIQYF.

This clonotype was seen only a few times. V gene TRBV5-1 combines with J gene TRBJ1-6; D remains ambiguous. In germline, CDR1 is SGHRS, CDR2 YFSETQ. The CDR3 sequence is 15 residues long. Trimming pared 1 base from V and 5 bases from J, leaving 10 bases between. The CDR3: CASSLRGLHNSPLHF. In DNA, the CDR3 is TGCGCCAGCAGCTTGAGAGGGCTGCATAATTCACCCCTCCACTTT. The whole variable domain, remainder taken from reference TRBV5-1 and TRBJ1-6, is KAGVTQTPRYLIKTRGQQVTLSCSPISGHRSVSWYQQTPGQGLQFLFEYFSETQRNKGNFPGRFSGRQFSNSRSEMNVSTLELGDSALYLCASSLRGLHNSPLHFGNGTRLTVT.

This clonotype was seen repeatedly, ten times or more. V and J are TRBV2 and TRBJ2-1; 7 nucleotides line up with TRBD2. J was trimmed by 3 bases and V by 8 bases; bases with no gene match: 4. CDR3 length: 13 amino acids. CDR1 SNHLY and CDR2 FYNNEI come from the germline V gene. The DNA of the CDR3 is TGTGCCAGCGAAGGGACTAACTACAATGAGCAGTTCTTC. It codes for CASEGTNYNEQFF. Full variable domain (missing parts from reference TRBV2 and TRBJ2-1): EPEVTQTPSHQVTQMGQEVILRCVPISNHLYFYWYRQILGQKVEFLVSFYNNEISEKSEIFDDQFSVERPDGSNFTLKIRSTKLEDSAMYFCASEGTNYNEQFFGPGTRLTVL.

This chain uses TRBV19 with TRBJ2-1, with 8 bases that match TRBD1. The V and J ends lost 8 bases and 5 bases, in that order; junction bases with no gene match: 8. Germline V lookup: CDR1 LNHDA, CDR2 SQIVND (reference sequence). CDR3 length equals 14 residues. The CDR3 DNA reads as TGTGCCAGTGATAGGACAGGGCTAAACAATGAGCAGTTCTTC. This gives the protein CASDRTGLNNEQFF.

The chain joins TRBV5-1 to TRBJ2-2; TRBD1 aligns across 12 bases. This CDR3 comprises 17 residues. Losses at the gene ends were 4 bases for V and 4 bases for J; bases not matched to a gene: 8. From germline, CDR1 is SGHRS and CDR2 YFSETQ. Here the CDR3 reads CASSPGTGGAGTGELFF. The CDR3 nucleotides read TGCGCCAGCAGCCCAGGGACAGGGGGCGCGGGCACCGGGGAGCTGTTTTTT.

The chain joins TRBV20-1 to TRBJ1-1; D ambiguous. The CDR3 runs 11 residues. CDR1 and CDR2 (germline): DFQATT, SNEGSKA (reference sequence). The CDR3 DNA follows: TGCAGCCAGAGTATGAACACTGAAGCTTTCTTT. This sequence encodes CSQSMNTEAFF.

This chain uses TRBV24-1 with TRBJ2-1; 8 bases match TRBD2. Losses at the gene ends were 4 bases for V and 7 bases for J; bases not matched to a gene: 11. Per germline, CDR1 KGHDR and CDR2 SFDVKD. The CDR3 contains 16 residues. The CDR3 coding sequence is TGTGCCACCAGTGACCGTAGCGGGATTGGTAGGAATGAGCAGTTCTTC. It translates to CATSDRSGIGRNEQFF.

The DNA of the CDR3 is TGCAGTGCTAGAGATCTTGAGCCCGCCCACAATGAGCAGTTCTTC. Translated, it gives CSARDLEPAHNEQFF. The J gene is TRBJ2-1, the V gene TRBV20-1; D unclear. The V gene lost 0 bases and the J gene lost 5 bases, with 14 bases spanning the gap. Germline V lookup: CDR1 DFQATT, CDR2 SNEGSKA (reference sequence). The CDR3 runs to 15 residues.